Sequencing of this T cell receptor beta chain was carried out in a study of blood T cell repertoires in COVID-19. Study-level background: Both acute and convalescent COVID-19 samples were obtained from the United States, Italy and Spain.

The assay was immunoSEQ multiplex PCR, and TCRdb's table has in-frame clones only and misses some. The data show 95,000 to 100,000 clones, around 90% seen once. Seattle's cohort entered during active infection and was followed longitudinally. This clone was picked up one time. Trimming shortened V by 1 base and J by 0 bases, and 12 bases separated the two germline ends. The germline V gene encodes CDR1 MNHNS and CDR2 SASEGT. CDR3 length equals 16 residues. This receptor was identified in a human donor with COVID-19, enrolled during active disease. The donor label of this sample is uncertain. The chain joins TRBV6-1 to TRBJ1-1; D remains unclear. The sample consisted of peripheral blood. The CDR3 loop reads CASSEGWEGVNTEAFF. The CDR3 DNA is TGTGCCAGCAGTGAAGGGTGGGAGGGCGTGAACACTGAAGCTTTCTTT.